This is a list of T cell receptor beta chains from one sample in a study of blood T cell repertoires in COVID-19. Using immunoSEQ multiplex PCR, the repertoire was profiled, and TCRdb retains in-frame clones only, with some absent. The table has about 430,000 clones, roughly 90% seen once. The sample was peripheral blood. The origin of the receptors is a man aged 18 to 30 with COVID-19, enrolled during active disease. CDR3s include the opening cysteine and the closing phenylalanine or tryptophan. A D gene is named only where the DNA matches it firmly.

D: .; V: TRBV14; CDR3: CASSQELNYGYTF
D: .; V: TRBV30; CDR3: CAWSVRGPRSGYTF
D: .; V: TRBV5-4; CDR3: CASNRGGYGYTF
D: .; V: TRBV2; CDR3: CASRGGASGANVLTF
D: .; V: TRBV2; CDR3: CASSAETTNEKLFF
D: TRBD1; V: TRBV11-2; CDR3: CASSRPWGDRVHEQYF
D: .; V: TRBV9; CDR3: CASSGNPGGGEQFF
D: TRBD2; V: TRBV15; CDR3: CATSIQAGGREQYF
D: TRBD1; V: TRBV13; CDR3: CASSTIGQAAADTQYF
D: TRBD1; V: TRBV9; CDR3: CASSVGFQGAGYGYTF
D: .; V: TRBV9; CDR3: CASSPRSGTDTQYF
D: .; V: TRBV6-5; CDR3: CASRPGGSNSPLHF
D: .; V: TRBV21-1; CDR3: CASRVRGLFF
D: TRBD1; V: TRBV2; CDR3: CASRPGTGPEKLFF
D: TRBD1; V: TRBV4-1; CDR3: CASSHTGGDGYTF
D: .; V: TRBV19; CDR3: CASSIGGASMNEQFF
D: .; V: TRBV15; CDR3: CATSRAGRPIYEQYF
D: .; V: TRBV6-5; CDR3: CASKPTSSYNEQFF
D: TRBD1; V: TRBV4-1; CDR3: CASSQDRQGAREQYF
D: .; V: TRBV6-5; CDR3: CASRAGFQPQHF
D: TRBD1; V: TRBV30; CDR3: CAWSTGQGGFEKLFF
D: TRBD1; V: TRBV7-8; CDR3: CASSPTPGQVLPEQYF
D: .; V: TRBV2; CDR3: CASSAKNLEAFF
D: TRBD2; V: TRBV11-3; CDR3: CASSLGGLGLRYEQFF
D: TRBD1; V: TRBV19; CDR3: CASSILTGGQQPQHF
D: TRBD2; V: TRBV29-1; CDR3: CSVQPSGSPNEQFF
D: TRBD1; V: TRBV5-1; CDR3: CASRTRQGGNSPLHF
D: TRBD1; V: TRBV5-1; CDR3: CASSLADRVGTLGANVLTF
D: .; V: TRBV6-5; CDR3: CASSTVRNQPQHF
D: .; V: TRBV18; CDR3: CASSTGLTSYEQYF
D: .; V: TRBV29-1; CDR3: CSVRTVLAETQYF
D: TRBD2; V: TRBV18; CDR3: CASSPLATSGRGNEQFF
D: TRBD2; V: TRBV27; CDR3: CASRGLAGSRGYNEQFF
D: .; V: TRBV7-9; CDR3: CASSVSGRSGANVLTF
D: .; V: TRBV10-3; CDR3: CAISESVEDTQYF
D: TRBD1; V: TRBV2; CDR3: CASRAQGVNTEAFF
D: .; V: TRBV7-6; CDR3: CASSLALNSGELFF
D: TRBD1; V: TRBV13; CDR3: CASSFASDRGSGTF
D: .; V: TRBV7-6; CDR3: CASIPGSGGELFF
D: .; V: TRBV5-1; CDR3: CASSLSENTEAFF
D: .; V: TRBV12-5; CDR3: CASGLRWANSYNSPLHF